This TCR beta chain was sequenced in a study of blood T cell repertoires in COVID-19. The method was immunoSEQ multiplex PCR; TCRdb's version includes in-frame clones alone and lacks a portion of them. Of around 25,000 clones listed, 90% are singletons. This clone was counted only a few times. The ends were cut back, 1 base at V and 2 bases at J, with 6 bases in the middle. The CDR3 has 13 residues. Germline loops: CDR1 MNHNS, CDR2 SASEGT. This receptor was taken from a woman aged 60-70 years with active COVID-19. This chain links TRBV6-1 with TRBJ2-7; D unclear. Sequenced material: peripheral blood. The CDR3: CASSEGLTYEQYF. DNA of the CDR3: TGTGCCAGCAGTGAAGGGCTGACCTACGAGCAGTACTTC.